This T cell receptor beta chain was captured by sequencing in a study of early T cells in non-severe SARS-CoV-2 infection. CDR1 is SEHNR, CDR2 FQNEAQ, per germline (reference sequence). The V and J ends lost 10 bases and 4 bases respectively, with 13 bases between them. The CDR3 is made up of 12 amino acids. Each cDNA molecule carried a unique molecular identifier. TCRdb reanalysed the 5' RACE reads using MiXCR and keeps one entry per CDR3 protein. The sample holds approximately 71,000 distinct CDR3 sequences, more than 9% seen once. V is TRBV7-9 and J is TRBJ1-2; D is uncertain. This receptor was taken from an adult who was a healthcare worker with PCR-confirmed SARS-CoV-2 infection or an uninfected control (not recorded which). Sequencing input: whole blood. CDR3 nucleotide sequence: TGTGCCACCTCGAATGCCGGCTATGGCTACACCTTC. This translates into CATSNAGYGYTF.